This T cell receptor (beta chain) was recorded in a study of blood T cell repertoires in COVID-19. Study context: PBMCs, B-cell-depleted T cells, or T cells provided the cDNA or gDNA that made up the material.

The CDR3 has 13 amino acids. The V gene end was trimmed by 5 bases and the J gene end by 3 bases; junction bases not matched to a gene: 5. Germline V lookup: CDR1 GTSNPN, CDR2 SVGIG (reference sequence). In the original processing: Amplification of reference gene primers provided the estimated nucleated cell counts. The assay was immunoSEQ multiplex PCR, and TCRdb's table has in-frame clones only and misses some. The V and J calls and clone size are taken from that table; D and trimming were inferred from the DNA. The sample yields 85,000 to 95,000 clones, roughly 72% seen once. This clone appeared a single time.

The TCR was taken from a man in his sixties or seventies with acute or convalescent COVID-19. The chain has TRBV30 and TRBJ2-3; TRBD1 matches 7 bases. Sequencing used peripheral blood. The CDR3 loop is CAWLDRETDTQYF. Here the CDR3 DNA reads TGTGCCTGGCTTGACAGGGAAACAGATACGCAGTATTTT. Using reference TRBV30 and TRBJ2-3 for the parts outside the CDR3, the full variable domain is SQTIHQWPATLVQPVGSPLSLECTVEGTSNPNLYWYRQAAGRGLQLLFYSVGIGQISSEVPQNLSASRPQDRQFILSSKKLLLSDSGFYLCAWLDRETDTQYFGPGTRLTVL.